This TCR beta chain was documented in a study of blood T cell repertoires in COVID-19. Study-wide context: PBMCs, B-cell-depleted T cells, or T cells were the source of the cDNA or gDNA that made up the material.

Method: immunoSEQ multiplex PCR; TCRdb's copy keeps in-frame clones and lacks some. The data contain about 250,000 clones, approximately 89% of them singletons. From germline, CDR1 is MNHEY and CDR2 SMNVEV (reference sequence). This CDR3 comprises 15 residues. V lost 7 bases to trimming and J lost 4 bases, with 19 bases between them. The chain uses TRBV27 and TRBJ1-1; possible D gene TRBD1, 5 bases. The source of this sequence is a young woman with COVID-19, enrolled during active disease. Sequenced input: peripheral blood. CDR3 DNA: TGTGCCAGCACCTTCCGGCAGGGCTCGAGCACTGAAGCTTTCTTT. Translation gives CASTFRQGSSTEAFF.